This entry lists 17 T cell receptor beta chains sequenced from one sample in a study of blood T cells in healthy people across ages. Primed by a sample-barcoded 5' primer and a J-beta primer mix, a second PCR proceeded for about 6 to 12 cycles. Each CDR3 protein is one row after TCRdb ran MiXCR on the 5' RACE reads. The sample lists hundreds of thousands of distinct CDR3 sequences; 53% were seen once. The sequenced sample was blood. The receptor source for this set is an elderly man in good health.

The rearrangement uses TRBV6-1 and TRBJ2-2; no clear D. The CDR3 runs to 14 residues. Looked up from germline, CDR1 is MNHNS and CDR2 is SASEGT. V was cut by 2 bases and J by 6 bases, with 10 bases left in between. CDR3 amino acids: CASSELRSAGELFF. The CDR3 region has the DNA TGTGCCAGCAGTGAACTGAGAAGTGCCGGGGAGCTGTTTTTT.

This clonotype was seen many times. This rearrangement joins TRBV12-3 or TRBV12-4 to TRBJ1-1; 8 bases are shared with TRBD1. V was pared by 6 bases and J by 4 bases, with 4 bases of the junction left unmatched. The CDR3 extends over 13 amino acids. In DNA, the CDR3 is TGTGCCAGCAGCGTACAGGGGGGCACTGAAGCTTTCTTT. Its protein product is CASSVQGGTEAFF.

This chain's CDR3 is CASSAGLAGRGDYEQFF. The CDR3 DNA is TGTGCCAGCAGCGCGGGACTAGCGGGACGTGGGGACTATGAGCAGTTCTTC. J is TRBJ2-1 and V is TRBV9, with 13 bases lining up with TRBD2. Trimming removed 3 bases from V and 8 bases from J; junction bases left unmatched: 11. The CDR3 loop spans 17 amino acids. Germline loops: CDR1 SGDLS, CDR2 YYNGEE.

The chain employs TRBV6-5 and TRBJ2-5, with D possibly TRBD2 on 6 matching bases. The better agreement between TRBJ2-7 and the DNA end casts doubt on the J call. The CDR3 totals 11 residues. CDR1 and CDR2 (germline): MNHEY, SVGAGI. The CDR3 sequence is CASSAGTEQYF. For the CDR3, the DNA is TGTGCCAGCAGCGCGGGGACCGAGCAGTACTTC.

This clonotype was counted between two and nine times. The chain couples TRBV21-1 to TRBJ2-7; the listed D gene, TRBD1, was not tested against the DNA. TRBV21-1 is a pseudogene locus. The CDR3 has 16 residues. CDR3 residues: CASSKGRDRRSYEQYF. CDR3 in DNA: TGTGCCAGCAGCAAAGGGCGGGACAGGCGCTCCTACGAGCAGTACTTC.

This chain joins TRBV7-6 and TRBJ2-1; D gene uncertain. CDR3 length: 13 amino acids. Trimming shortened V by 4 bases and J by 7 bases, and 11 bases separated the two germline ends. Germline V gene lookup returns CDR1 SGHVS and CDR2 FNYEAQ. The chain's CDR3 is CASSWGFRNEQFF. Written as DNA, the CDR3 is TGTGCCAGCAGCTGGGGTTTTCGGAATGAGCAGTTCTTC.

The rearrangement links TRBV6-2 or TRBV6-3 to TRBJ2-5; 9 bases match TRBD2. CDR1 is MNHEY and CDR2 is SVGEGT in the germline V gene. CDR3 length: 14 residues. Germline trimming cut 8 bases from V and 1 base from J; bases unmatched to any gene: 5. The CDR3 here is CASLRTSAQETQYF. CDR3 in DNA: TGTGCCAGCCTCCGGACTAGCGCCCAAGAGACCCAGTACTTC.

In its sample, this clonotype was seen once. CDR3: CASTEEGYGYTF. CDR3 nucleotide sequence: TGCGCCAGCACCGAAGAGGGCTATGGCTACACCTTC. V is TRBV5-1 and J is TRBJ1-2; no definite D call. This CDR3 region has 12 residues. Per germline, CDR1 SGHRS and CDR2 YFSETQ. Between the trimmed V and J ends, which lost 6 bases and 4 bases, there was a span of 10 bases.

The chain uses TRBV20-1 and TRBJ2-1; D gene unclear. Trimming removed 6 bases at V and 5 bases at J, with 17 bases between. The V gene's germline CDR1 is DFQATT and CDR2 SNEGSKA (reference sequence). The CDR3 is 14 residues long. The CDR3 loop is CSASPFGWDNEQFF. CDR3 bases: TGCAGTGCAAGTCCATTCGGGTGGGACAATGAGCAGTTCTTC.

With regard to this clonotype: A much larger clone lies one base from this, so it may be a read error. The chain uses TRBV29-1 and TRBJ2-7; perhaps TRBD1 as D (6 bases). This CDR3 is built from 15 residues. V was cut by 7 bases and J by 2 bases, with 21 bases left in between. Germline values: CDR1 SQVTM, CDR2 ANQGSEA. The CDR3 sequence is CSAAEGGTRAYEQYF. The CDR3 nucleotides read TGCAGCGCCGCGGAAGGGGGAACCAGAGCCTACGAGCAGTACTTC.

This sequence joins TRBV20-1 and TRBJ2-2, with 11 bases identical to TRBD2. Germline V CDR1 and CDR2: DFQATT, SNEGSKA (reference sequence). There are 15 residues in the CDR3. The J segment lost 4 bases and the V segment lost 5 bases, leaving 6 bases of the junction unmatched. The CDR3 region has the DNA TGCAGTGCTCTACCCGGGACTAGCGGCACCGGGGAGCTGTTTTTT. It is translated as CSALPGTSGTGELFF.

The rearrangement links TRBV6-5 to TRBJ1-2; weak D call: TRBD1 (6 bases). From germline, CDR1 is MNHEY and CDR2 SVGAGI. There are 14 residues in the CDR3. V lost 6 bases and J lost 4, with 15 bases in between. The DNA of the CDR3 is TGTGCCAGCAGGCCCGGACTCAGGGGCTATGGCTACACCTTC. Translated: CASRPGLRGYGYTF.

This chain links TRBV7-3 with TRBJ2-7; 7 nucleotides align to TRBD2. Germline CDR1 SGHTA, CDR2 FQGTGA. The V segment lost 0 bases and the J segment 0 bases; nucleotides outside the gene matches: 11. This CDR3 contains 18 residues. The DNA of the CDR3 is TGTGCCAGCAGCTTAACGTTCTCTAGCGGAACGCACTCCTACGAGCAGTACTTC. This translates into CASSLTFSSGTHSYEQYF.

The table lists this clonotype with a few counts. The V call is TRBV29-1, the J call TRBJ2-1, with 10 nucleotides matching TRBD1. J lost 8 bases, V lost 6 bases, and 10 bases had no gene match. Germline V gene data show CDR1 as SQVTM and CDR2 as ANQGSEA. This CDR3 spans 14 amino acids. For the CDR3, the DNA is TGCAGCGTCCAAAACCGGGACAGGGGTCATGAGCAGTTCTTC. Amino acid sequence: CSVQNRDRGHEQFF.

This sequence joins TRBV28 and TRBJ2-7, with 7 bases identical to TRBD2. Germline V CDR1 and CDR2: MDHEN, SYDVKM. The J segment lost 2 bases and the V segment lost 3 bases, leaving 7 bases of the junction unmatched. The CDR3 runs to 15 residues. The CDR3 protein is CASSFTAGTAYEQYF. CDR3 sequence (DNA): TGTGCCAGCAGTTTTACAGCGGGGACCGCCTACGAGCAGTACTTC.

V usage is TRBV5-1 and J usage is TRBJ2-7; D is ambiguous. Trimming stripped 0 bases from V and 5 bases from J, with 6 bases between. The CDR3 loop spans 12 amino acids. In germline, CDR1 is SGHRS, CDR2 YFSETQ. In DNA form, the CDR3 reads TGCGCCAGCAGCTTGGCCGAGGACGAGCAGTACTTC. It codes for CASSLAEDEQYF.

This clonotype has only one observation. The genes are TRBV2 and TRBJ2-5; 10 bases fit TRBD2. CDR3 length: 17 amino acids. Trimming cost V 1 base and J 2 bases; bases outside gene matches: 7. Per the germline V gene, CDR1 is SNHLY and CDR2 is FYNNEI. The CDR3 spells CASSEGPSGSKQETQYF. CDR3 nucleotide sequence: TGTGCCAGCAGTGAAGGGCCTAGCGGGAGCAAGCAAGAGACCCAGTACTTC. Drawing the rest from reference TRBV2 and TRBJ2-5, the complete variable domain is EPEVTQTPSHQVTQMGQEVILRCVPISNHLYFYWYRQILGQKVEFLVSFYNNEISEKSEIFDDQFSVERPDGSNFTLKIRSTKLEDSAMYFCASSEGPSGSKQETQYFGPGTRLLVL.